Listed below are T cell receptor beta chains from one sample, sequenced in a study of cytomegalovirus exposure and HLA in healthy donors. Only in-frame clones appear in the TCRdb table, and some are missing; sequencing was by immunoSEQ multiplex PCR. The sample yields roughly 100,000 clones, approximately 81% seen once. Input material: PBMCs. All receptors come from a woman in her forties in good health and CMV-seronegative. The CDR3 runs from the conserved cysteine through the conserved F or W. A D gene is named only where the DNA matches it firmly. A row's size may be missing; if present it is once, few, many or a size class.

J gene	clone size	V gene	D gene	CDR3 protein	CDR3 DNA
TRBJ2-7	NA	TRBV19	TRBD1	CASSIGTGGPPPTYEQYF	TGTGCCAGTAGTATTGGGACAGGGGGCCCACCGCCAACCTACGAGCAGTACTTC
TRBJ1-1	few	TRBV7-2	TRBD1	CASSLGDRRNTEAFF	TGTGCCAGCAGCTTAGGGGACAGGCGGAACACTGAAGCTTTCTTT
TRBJ1-2	NA	TRBV25-1	NA	CASSEMALLLGYTF	TGTGCCAGCAGTGAGATGGCCCTTTTATTAGGCTACACCTTC
TRBJ1-1	NA	TRBV6-5	NA	CASSYSRLINTEAFF	TGTGCCAGCAGTTACTCTAGACTGATCAACACTGAAGCTTTCTTT
TRBJ2-7	NA	TRBV6-1	NA	CAIGTPLSYEQYF	TGTGCCATCGGGACACCACTCTCCTACGAGCAGTACTTC
TRBJ2-3	once	TRBV11-2	NA	CASSSTDTQYF	TGTGCCAGCAGCTCGACTGATACGCAGTATTTT
TRBJ2-1	NA	TRBV2	NA	CASSELAGRYNEQFF	TGTGCCAGCAGTGAACTTGCGGGAAGATACAATGAGCAGTTCTTC
TRBJ2-7	NA	TRBV10-2	NA	CASSKGSYEQYF	TGCGCCAGCAGTAAGGGGTCCTACGAGCAGTACTTC
TRBJ2-7	NA	TRBV19	TRBD2	CASSIHPGLAGKGTYEQYF	TGTGCCAGTAGTATACACCCGGGACTAGCGGGAAAGGGGACCTACGAGCAGTACTTC
TRBJ2-7	NA	TRBV6-6	NA	CASSYVTSSHYEQYF	TGTGCCAGCAGTTACGTAACTAGTTCTCACTACGAGCAGTACTTC
TRBJ1-3	once	TRBV15	NA	CATSSEPGGNTIYF	TGTGCCACCAGCAGTGAGCCTGGGGGCAACACCATATATTTT
TRBJ1-2	NA	TRBV7-8	NA	CASSLEQGSLGGYTF	TGTGCCAGCAGCTTAGAACAGGGTAGTTTAGGTGGCTACACCTTC
TRBJ1-5	NA	TRBV28	NA	CASSLGGAWSNQPQHF	TGTGCCAGCAGTTTAGGGGGGGCGTGGAGCAATCAGCCCCAGCATTTT
TRBJ2-3	NA	TRBV9	NA	CASSVLQTGTDTQYF	TGTGCCAGCAGCGTCCTCCAGACTGGCACAGATACGCAGTATTTT
TRBJ2-5	few	TRBV2	NA	CASDGLFQETQYF	TGTGCCAGCGATGGACTATTCCAAGAGACCCAGTACTTC
TRBJ2-3	few	TRBV19	NA	CASRVGGPSTDTQYF	TGTGCCAGTAGAGTCGGCGGGCCGTCCACAGATACGCAGTATTTT
TRBJ2-3	NA	TRBV5-1	TRBD2	CASSSKFLAGDTDTQYF	TGCGCCAGCAGCTCGAAATTCCTAGCGGGAGATACAGATACGCAGTATTTT
TRBJ2-7	NA	TRBV5-4	TRBD1	CASSLGGQGFNYEQYF	TGTGCCAGCAGCTTGGGGGGACAGGGCTTTAACTACGAGCAGTACTTC
TRBJ2-1	NA	TRBV5-4	TRBD2	CASSTGWEGRNEQFF	TGTGCCAGCAGTACTGGGTGGGAGGGCCGCAATGAGCAGTTCTTC
TRBJ2-2	NA	TRBV4-1	TRBD2	CASSQGPSGRELGRAGELFF	TGCGCCAGCAGCCAAGGGCCCTCAGGCCGGGAGCTCGGGAGGGCCGGGGAGCTGTTTTTT
TRBJ2-1	NA	TRBV9	NA	CASSASGGYNEQFF	TGTGCCAGCAGCGCATCAGGGGGGTACAATGAGCAGTTCTTC
TRBJ2-7	NA	TRBV5-6	NA	CASSLSVPYEQYF	TGTGCCAGCAGCCTTAGCGTGCCCTACGAGCAGTACTTC
TRBJ1-1	NA	TRBV5-4	TRBD1	CASSFDRAGTEAFF	TGTGCCAGCAGCTTCGACAGGGCAGGAACTGAAGCTTTCTTT
TRBJ2-1	NA	TRBV2	TRBD2	CASSEPGLAGTNEQFF	TGTGCCAGCAGTGAGCCGGGACTAGCGGGAACTAATGAGCAGTTCTTC
TRBJ1-1	NA	TRBV28	NA	CASSLGFTAEAFF	TGTGCCAGCAGTTTAGGTTTTACGGCTGAAGCTTTCTTT
TRBJ2-1	NA	TRBV29-1	TRBD1	CSVSGQGADNEQFF	TGCAGCGTTAGCGGACAGGGGGCCGACAATGAGCAGTTCTTC
TRBJ1-1	few	TRBV6-4	NA	CASSDSRASAEAFF	TGTGCCAGCAGTGACTCGAGAGCCTCCGCTGAAGCTTTCTTT
TRBJ1-1	NA	TRBV7-9	NA	CASSFGQNPGAFF	TGTGCCAGCAGCTTCGGACAGAACCCGGGGGCTTTCTTT
TRBJ2-1	NA	TRBV13	NA	CASSGRGGNEQFF	TGTGCCAGCAGCGGCCGAGGGGGCAATGAGCAGTTCTTC
TRBJ2-4	NA	TRBV14	NA	CASSQDRLVQYF	TGTGCCAGCAGCCAAGATAGACTAGTTCAGTACTTC
TRBJ1-1	NA	TRBV11-2	NA	CASEGRVRCEAFF	TGTGCCAGCGAAGGCAGGGTAAGATGTGAAGCTTTCTTT
TRBJ2-7	medium-sized	TRBV7-6	NA	CASSLVGAEQYF	TGTGCCAGCAGCTTAGTAGGGGCCGAGCAGTACTTC
TRBJ2-7	NA	TRBV19	NA	CASSIGRGEQYF	TGTGCCAGTAGTATCGGCAGGGGAGAGCAGTACTTC
TRBJ1-1	NA	TRBV19	NA	CASSLKGLGTEAFF	TGTGCCAGTAGTCTTAAGGGGTTGGGCACTGAAGCTTTCTTT
TRBJ1-1	NA	TRBV29-1	NA	CSVVEVPGNTEAFF	TGCAGCGTTGTCGAGGTTCCGGGGAACACTGAAGCTTTCTTT
TRBJ1-1	NA	TRBV9	NA	CASSVGDNTEAFF	TGTGCCAGCAGCGTGGGAGATAACACTGAAGCTTTCTTT
TRBJ2-7	NA	TRBV28	NA	CASSLRAGRGEQYF	TGTGCCAGCAGTTTAAGGGCGGGAAGGGGCGAGCAGTACTTC
TRBJ1-2	NA	TRBV2	NA	CASSAGRERGYTF	TGTGCCAGCAGTGCAGGGAGGGAACGTGGCTACACCTTC
TRBJ1-4	few	TRBV6-6	NA	CASSRVGTNTGKLFF	TGTGCCAGCAGTCGTGTCGGGACTAACACTGGAAAACTGTTTTTT
TRBJ1-2	NA	TRBV29-1	TRBD1	CSATGGAGYGYTF	TGCAGCGCGACAGGGGGCGCGGGCTATGGCTACACCTTC
TRBJ2-2	NA	TRBV2	NA	CASSESGAGELFF	TGTGCCAGCAGTGAATCAGGGGCCGGGGAGCTGTTTTTT
TRBJ2-7	NA	TRBV7-2	TRBD2	CATGLAGSSYEQYF	TGTGCCACGGGACTAGCGGGCAGCTCCTACGAGCAGTACTTC
TRBJ2-3	NA	TRBV11-1	NA	CASSFITSTDTQYF	TGTGCCAGCAGCTTTATTACTAGCACAGATACGCAGTATTTT
TRBJ1-3	NA	TRBV7-2	TRBD1	CASSLAGQVGNTIYF	TGTGCCAGCAGCTTAGCCGGACAGGTTGGAAACACCATATATTTT